This T cell receptor beta chain stems from a study of CD8+CD57+ T cells in acquired aplastic anemia. Findings and caveats of the study: A set of more than 25 CD8+ CDR3 sequences was shared between patients and controls, and these sequences appeared highly expressed in patients.

As for this clonotype: Its specificity is not known. Just one base apart from a much larger clone, this may be a read error.

It was patients with CD8+CD57+ cell expansion by flow cytometry who were chosen for sequencing. The use of genomic DNA as template underpinned the TCR beta VDJ and CDR3 profiling. TCRdb reprocessed the reads with MiXCR, giving one entry per CDR3 protein. This sample has fewer than 200,000 distinct CDR3 sequences, with 45% to 60% found just once. The sequence came from a human donor with aplastic anemia. Source material: sorted CD4+, CD8+, or CD8+CD57+ T cells (not recorded which) from PBMCs.

The CDR3 here is CTSSIDRRTSGYNEQFF. For the CDR3, the DNA is TGTACCAGTAGTATAGATCGGCGGACTAGCGGATACAATGAGCAGTTCTTC. The gene calls are TRBV19 and TRBJ2-1; TRBD2 aligns across 10 bases. This CDR3 has 17 amino acids. The germline gives CDR1 LNHDA, CDR2 SQIVND (reference sequence).